The T cell receptor beta chain described here comes from a study of cytotoxic CD8 clonotypes in ibrutinib-treated CLL. This clone appeared a few times. Profiled with immunoSEQ multiplex PCR; TCRdb holds only in-frame clones, not every one. The repertoire holds some 200,000 clones, with approximately 70% as singletons. The ends were cut back, 3 bases at V and 1 base at J, with 6 bases in the middle. This CDR3 is 13 amino acids long. The germline V gene has CDR1 MNHEY and CDR2 SMNVEV (reference sequence). The sample was PBMCs, taken after 12 months of ibrutinib treatment. This TCR derives from a human donor with chronic lymphocytic leukemia. The chain couples TRBV27 to TRBJ1-1; D is unclear. The CDR3 DNA sequence: TGTGCCAGCAGTTTTGGCCCGAACACTGAAGCTTTCTTT. This codes for CASSFGPNTEAFF.